The rows below give T cell receptor beta chains drawn from one sample of a study of cytotoxic CD8 clonotypes in ibrutinib-treated CLL. Sequenced by immunoSEQ multiplex PCR; TCRdb stores in-frame clones only, minus some. The sample lists nearly 300,000 clones; more than 70% were seen once. The sequences come from PBMCs, collected at disease progression, from a patient treated with ibrutinib. Source of these receptors: a human donor with chronic lymphocytic leukemia. The CDR3 runs from the conserved cysteine through the conserved F or W. The D gene is left open where the match is weak. The size of a clone is reported for some rows only, either as once, few or many, or as a class for expanded clones.

V gene	CDR3 length	J gene	clone size	D gene	CDR3 protein	CDR3 DNA
TRBV18	15	TRBJ2-1	-	-	CASSPQGSSYNEQFF	TGTGCCAGCTCACCACAGGGAAGCTCCTACAATGAGCAGTTCTTC
TRBV5-4	17	TRBJ2-7	-	TRBD1	CASSSKGGQGAHGEQYF	TGTGCCAGCAGCTCAAAAGGGGGACAGGGGGCTCACGGCGAGCAGTACTTC
TRBV29-1	13	TRBJ1-1	-	-	CSVVGWRNTEAFF	TGCAGCGTTGTAGGGTGGAGGAACACTGAAGCTTTCTTT
TRBV4-1	10	TRBJ1-4	few	-	CASSGEKLFF	TGCGCCAGCAGCGGGGAAAAACTGTTTTTT
TRBV4-2	17	TRBJ2-2	-	TRBD2	CASSQRGGAGYTGELFF	TGTGCCAGCAGCCAACGCGGGGGGGCGGGCTACACCGGGGAGCTGTTTTTT
TRBV9	15	TRBJ2-7	-	TRBD1	CASNRYRGLGYEQYF	TGTGCCAGCAACAGATACAGGGGCTTGGGGTACGAGCAGTACTTC
TRBV18	13	TRBJ2-1	-	-	CASSLSLNNEQFF	TGTGCCAGCTCCTTGTCACTGAACAATGAGCAGTTCTTC
TRBV10-3	14	TRBJ2-7	few	-	CAISGPGLIYEQYF	TGTGCCATCAGTGGACCGGGACTGATCTACGAGCAGTACTTC
TRBV2	14	TRBJ2-7	-	-	CASSPAQGLSEQYF	TGTGCCAGCAGCCCCGCCCAGGGGCTAAGTGAGCAGTACTTC
TRBV9	12	TRBJ1-4	-	-	CASSPDLEKLFF	TGTGCCAGCAGCCCGGACCTCGAGAAACTGTTTTTT
TRBV19	16	TRBJ1-4	-	-	CASSMWAHGSNEKLFF	TGTGCCAGTAGTATGTGGGCCCACGGCAGTAATGAAAAACTGTTTTTT
TRBV5-1	17	TRBJ1-2	-	TRBD1	CASSLKGQGPSNYGYTF	TGCGCCAGCAGCTTGAAGGGACAGGGTCCATCTAACTATGGCTACACCTTC
TRBV4-1	20	TRBJ2-1	-	TRBD2	CASSQAPLLLSRGEGNEQFF	TGCGCCAGCAGCCAAGCTCCCCTCCTCCTATCGCGGGGGGAGGGAAATGAGCAGTTCTTC
TRBV4-1	16	TRBJ2-2	-	TRBD1	CASSHIGQGDTGELFF	TGCGCCAGCAGCCATATTGGACAGGGTGACACCGGGGAGCTGTTTTTT
TRBV7-8	16	TRBJ2-6	few	-	CASSSPRGAGANVLTF	TGTGCCAGCAGCTCACCGAGGGGTGCTGGGGCCAACGTCCTGACTTTC
TRBV5-6	18	TRBJ2-6	-	-	CASSLLRSEFSGANVLTF	TGTGCCAGCAGCTTGTTGAGGAGTGAATTCTCTGGGGCCAACGTCCTGACTTTC
TRBV7-8	14	TRBJ1-5	few	-	CASSPDRFGQPQHF	TGTGCCAGCAGCCCAGACAGGTTCGGGCAGCCCCAGCATTTT
TRBV7-8	14	TRBJ1-2	once	TRBD1	CASSLTQGAPGYTF	TGTGCCAGCAGCTTGACACAGGGGGCGCCTGGCTACACCTTC
TRBV7-9	15	TRBJ2-3	-	TRBD1	CASSFRQGQVDTQYF	TGTGCCAGCAGCTTTAGACAGGGTCAAGTGGATACGCAGTATTTT
TRBV7-2	13	TRBJ2-5	-	-	CASSSGFQETQYF	TGTGCCAGCAGCTCGGGATTTCAAGAGACCCAGTACTTC
TRBV7-8	17	TRBJ1-5	few	-	CASSLGPLPRGDQPQHF	TGTGCCAGCTCCCTAGGACCCCTGCCCAGGGGTGATCAGCCCCAGCATTTT
TRBV5-1	12	TRBJ2-1	-	-	CASSGPQGRQFF	TGCGCCAGCAGCGGTCCCCAGGGGAGGCAGTTCTTC
TRBV6-6	13	TRBJ1-5	-	-	CASSYRVGQPQHF	TGTGCCAGCAGTTATAGGGTGGGTCAGCCCCAGCATTTT
TRBV5-1	17	TRBJ1-6	-	TRBD1	CASSFQRRDRVSSPLHF	TGCGCCAGCAGCTTCCAACGCCGGGACAGGGTATCTTCACCCCTCCACTTT
TRBV19	13	TRBJ2-3	few	TRBD1	CASNRGRTDTQYF	TGTGCCAGTAACAGGGGGCGCACAGATACGCAGTATTTT
TRBV5-1	16	TRBJ2-1	-	TRBD2	CASSLSLAGGPYEQFF	TGCGCCAGCAGCTTGAGTCTAGCGGGAGGGCCCTATGAGCAGTTCTTC
TRBV5-4	18	TRBJ2-1	-	TRBD2	CASSLRLGVAGVRDEQFF	TGTGCCAGCAGCTTGAGGTTGGGGGTAGCGGGAGTACGCGATGAGCAGTTCTTC
TRBV28	17	TRBJ2-2	-	-	CASSPTTNRYYTGELFF	TGTGCCAGCAGCCCTACTACGAACAGATATTACACCGGGGAGCTGTTTTTT
TRBV10-3	19	TRBJ2-1	-	TRBD2	CAISAYSSGGAASYNEQFF	TGTGCCATCAGTGCCTACTCTAGCGGGGGGGCAGCGTCCTACAATGAGCAGTTCTTC
TRBV15	13	TRBJ1-2	-	-	CATSRGYDYGYTF	TGTGCCACCAGCAGAGGTTATGACTATGGCTACACCTTC
TRBV18	15	TRBJ2-1	-	-	CASSPGQKSYNEQFF	TGTGCCAGCTCACCCGGACAGAAGTCCTACAATGAGCAGTTCTTC
TRBV5-1	13	TRBJ1-5	-	-	CASSRTEMGPQHF	TGCGCCAGCAGCCGGACCGAGATGGGGCCCCAGCATTTT
TRBV19	14	TRBJ2-7	-	TRBD1	CASSPGTGGYEQYF	TGTGCCAGTAGTCCCGGGACAGGGGGGTACGAGCAGTACTTC
TRBV11-1	14	TRBJ1-1	-	TRBD1	CASSRDRGYTEAFF	TGTGCCAGCAGCCGAGACAGGGGTTACACTGAAGCTTTCTTT
TRBV5-1	15	TRBJ2-2	-	-	CASSLFTPNTGELFF	TGCGCCAGCAGCTTGTTCACTCCGAACACCGGGGAGCTGTTTTTT
TRBV28	14	TRBJ1-1	few	-	CASSFRGTGTEAFF	TGTGCCAGCAGTTTCCGGGGGACTGGCACTGAAGCTTTCTTT
TRBV11-1	13	TRBJ2-3	few	-	CASSANPPDTQYF	TGTGCCAGCAGCGCAAATCCCCCAGATACGCAGTATTTT
TRBV6-5	15	TRBJ1-2	few	-	CASSYSLLRVDGYTF	TGTGCCAGCAGTTACTCCTTGTTACGGGTGGATGGCTACACCTTC
TRBV4-3	15	TRBJ2-7	-	TRBD1	CASSQGVRGPYEQYF	TGCGCCAGCAGCCAAGGGGTTAGGGGGCCCTACGAGCAGTACTTC
TRBV6-6	13	TRBJ1-4	-	-	CASCSTINEKLFF	TGTGCCAGCTGCTCTACCATTAATGAAAAACTGTTTTTT
TRBV29-1	13	TRBJ1-2	-	-	CSVEWADNYGYTF	TGCAGCGTTGAGTGGGCAGACAACTATGGCTACACCTTC
TRBV27	17	TRBJ2-5	-	TRBD2	CASRVTRLAGGPEAQYF	TGTGCCAGCAGGGTTACCCGACTAGCGGGAGGGCCCGAGGCCCAGTACTTC
TRBV28	13	TRBJ2-1	once	TRBD2	CATLAAAFNEQFF	TGTGCCACCCTAGCGGCCGCTTTCAATGAGCAGTTCTTC
TRBV9	16	TRBJ2-2	-	TRBD2	CASSEGGLAATGELFF	TGTGCCAGCAGCGAGGGGGGACTAGCGGCTACCGGGGAGCTGTTTTTT
TRBV25-1	16	TRBJ2-2	-	TRBD1	CASRNPRQGNTGELFF	TGTGCCAGCAGGAATCCGAGACAGGGTAACACCGGGGAGCTGTTTTTT
TRBV29-1	14	TRBJ2-2	-	-	CSVRVLGGAGELFF	TGCAGCGTAAGAGTCCTGGGGGGAGCCGGGGAGCTGTTTTTT
TRBV7-9	12	TRBJ2-3	once	TRBD1	CASRTGVDTQYF	TGTGCCAGTAGGACAGGTGTTGATACGCAGTATTTT
TRBV5-1	16	TRBJ1-2	-	-	CASSSEFGEKNYGYTF	TGCGCCAGCAGCTCCGAGTTCGGGGAGAAAAACTATGGCTACACCTTC
TRBV5-6	18	TRBJ1-5	-	-	CASSLRGFWRYSNQPQHF	TGTGCCAGCAGCCTGAGGGGTTTCTGGCGATATAGCAATCAGCCCCAGCATTTT
TRBV7-9	12	TRBJ2-7	-	TRBD1	CASGDSYYEQYF	TGTGCCAGCGGGGACAGCTACTACGAGCAGTACTTC
TRBV10-3	14	TRBJ2-7	many	TRBD1	CAIRRTGGTYEQYF	TGTGCCATCAGACGGACAGGGGGTACCTACGAGCAGTACTTC
TRBV4-1	18	TRBJ2-3	once	TRBD1	CASSQDPRGTGATDTQYF	TGCGCCAGCAGCCAAGATCCTCGCGGGACAGGGGCCACAGATACGCAGTATTTT
TRBV13	12	TRBJ2-7	-	-	CASSRLVTEQYF	TGTGCCAGCAGCAGACTAGTCACCGAGCAGTACTTC